This T cell receptor beta chain was captured by sequencing in a study of T cell responses to AZD1222 COVID-19 vaccine. General study results and limits: A mostly white British donor set with more females was recruited, and clonal diversity was possibly underestimated. Reports indicate that nearly half of spike-specific TCRs are directed at unmutated variant regions. Vaccination with two AZD1222 doses was followed by a rise in Spike-specific TCR breadth and depth. The peak T cell response came first, and repertoires were sampled only after it.

Remarks on this clone: The antigen remains unidentified.

The table came from immunoSEQ multiplex PCR; TCRdb's copy has only in-frame clones and leaves some out. The repertoire includes approximately 150,000 clones, 92% of them detected once, and about 9.4% sits in the top ten. From germline, CDR1 is KGHSH and CDR2 LQKENI. V shed 3 bases and J 3 bases; nucleotides not matched to a gene: 7. CDR3 size: 15 residues. Here the sequenced sample was peripheral blood, taken 28 days after the second AZD1222 dose. V usage is TRBV18 and J usage is TRBJ1-2, with 7 bases identical to TRBD1. This clonotype was obtained from an adult who received the AZD1222 COVID-19 vaccine. DNA of the CDR3: TGTGCCAGCTCACCCTACAGGGGAGAGGACTATGGCTACACCTTC. Its translation: CASSPYRGEDYGYTF.